Detailed here is one TCR beta chain. Conventional CD4 T cells were sorted as CD4+CD127+ cells. This sample stems from a study of B cell selection in AIRE deficiency. Assay used: immunoSEQ multiplex PCR; TCRdb lists only in-frame clones, some missing. The sample includes fewer than 30,000 clones, less than 97% of them seen just once. CDR3 length: 16 amino acids. CDR1 is MNHEY, CDR2 SMNVEV, per germline (reference sequence). The ends were cut back, 4 bases at V and 0 bases at J, with 16 bases in the middle. The chain links TRBV27 to TRBJ2-7, with unresolved D. This TCR came from a human donor in good health. The specimen was CD4+CD127+ conventional T cells sorted from PBMCs. The CDR3 reads CASSSVTPPNSYEQYF. CDR3 nucleotide sequence: TGTGCCAGCAGTTCTGTCACCCCTCCAAACTCCTACGAGCAGTACTTC.